These 12 T cell receptor beta chains came from one sample sequenced in a study of shared clonotypes between healthy human individuals. Profiled with immunoSEQ multiplex PCR; TCRdb holds only in-frame clones, not every one. The sample includes approximately 1.4 million clones, around 98% of them seen just once. The sample taken for sequencing was naive CD4+ T cells sorted from blood. Subset of the sample: CD45RA+ positively selected. The receptors come from a man aged 30-40 years in good health.

This clone was seen once. J is TRBJ2-4 and V is TRBV19; D unclear. This CDR3 region has 13 residues. V was shortened by 3 bases and J by 2 bases, with 5 bases between the two germline ends. The germline gives CDR1 LNHDA, CDR2 SQIVND (reference sequence). The chain's CDR3 is CASSMSPKNIQYF. The CDR3 region has the DNA TGTGCCAGTAGTATGAGCCCCAAAAACATTCAGTACTTC.

The chain combines TRBV15 with TRBJ1-4, with unresolved D. The CDR3 consists of 13 residues. V lost 0 bases and J lost 6, with 5 bases in between. Germline V gene sequence: CDR1 LNHNV, CDR2 YYDKDF (reference sequence). CDR3 amino acids: CATSRDLDEKLFF. Written as DNA, the CDR3 is TGTGCCACCAGCAGAGATCTGGATGAAAAACTGTTTTTT.

The chain links TRBV19 to TRBJ1-1; no definite D call. The V gene's germline CDR1 is LNHDA and CDR2 SQIVND (reference sequence). Between the trimmed V and J ends, which lost 7 bases and 1 base, there was a span of 13 bases. The CDR3 extends over 14 amino acids. The CDR3 loop is CASTYTAGNTEAFF. CDR3 DNA: TGTGCCAGTACGTATACGGCAGGGAACACTGAAGCTTTCTTT.

This clone was detected once. This rearrangement joins TRBV19 to TRBJ1-5; maybe TRBD1 (5 bases). Trimming removed 2 bases from V and 4 bases from J, with 9 bases in between. This CDR3 region has 14 residues. The germline V gene has CDR1 LNHDA and CDR2 SQIVND (reference sequence). CDR3: CASSIRGLNQPQHF. CDR3 in DNA: TGTGCCAGTAGTATAAGGGGATTAAATCAGCCCCAGCATTTT.

The CDR3 DNA is TGTGCCAGCAGTTTACACGCAGCCCTCTCCTACGAGCAGTACTTC. Translated, it gives CASSLHAALSYEQYF. This chain uses TRBV28 with TRBJ2-7; D is undetermined. CDR1 MDHEN and CDR2 SYDVKM come from the germline V gene. The V gene lost 2 bases and the J gene lost 0 bases, with 11 bases spanning the gap. The CDR3 contains 15 residues.

DNA for the CDR3: TGTGCCAGCCAACGTTCAGGGGAAGTATTCTATGGCTACACCTTC. It codes for CASQRSGEVFYGYTF. V is TRBV28 and J is TRBJ1-2; D is possibly TRBD1 (6 bases). V lost 8 bases, J lost 4 bases, and 20 bases lay in between. Germline loops: CDR1 MDHEN, CDR2 SYDVKM. The CDR3 is made up of 15 amino acids.

In regard to this clone: Other DNA variants within this sample encode the same CDR3. CDR3 sequence reads: CASSLGDRGQETQYF. The CDR3 bases are TGCGCCAGCAGCTTGGGAGACAGGGGGCAAGAGACCCAGTACTTC. J is TRBJ2-5 and V is TRBV5-1; 9 bases are a match to TRBD1. The trim removed 0 bases at V and 2 bases at J, leaving 2 bases unmatched. The germline V gene encodes CDR1 SGHRS and CDR2 YFSETQ. The CDR3 totals 15 residues.

The V call is TRBV11-3, the J call TRBJ2-4; TRBD1 or TRBD2 may be the D gene (5 bases each). CDR1 SGHNT and CDR2 YENEEA come from the germline V gene. V was pared by 1 base and J by 5 bases, with 6 bases between. The CDR3 contains 13 residues. CDR3 protein: CASSLGDQNIQYF. In DNA, the CDR3 is TGTGCCAGCAGCTTAGGGGACCAAAACATTCAGTACTTC.

V and J are TRBV18 and TRBJ2-2; the D is unclear. V was trimmed by 4 bases and J by 5 bases, leaving 23 bases between them. The CDR3 totals 18 residues. Germline CDR1 and CDR2: KGHSH and LQKENI. For the CDR3, the DNA is TGTGCCAGCTCACTTGGTCGGATGGTGGTTGTAATGACCGGGGAGCTGTTTTTT. Translated: CASSLGRMVVVMTGELFF.

The chain couples TRBV19 to TRBJ2-2, with D hard to call. Per germline, CDR1 LNHDA and CDR2 SQIVND (reference sequence). Deletions cut 4 bases from V and 6 bases from J, with 12 bases between. The CDR3 covers 14 residues. This CDR3 reads CASSTGSVPGELFF. CDR3 DNA sequence: TGTGCCAGTAGTACTGGCAGTGTCCCCGGGGAGCTGTTTTTT.

This clone was detected only once. The chain has TRBV30 and TRBJ1-1; D is undetermined. The CDR3 loop spans 14 amino acids. In germline, CDR1 is GTSNPN, CDR2 SVGIG (reference sequence). Trimming took 2 bases from V and 1 from J, leaving 11 bases between them. The CDR3 loop reads CAWSPYTPNTEAFF. Here the CDR3 DNA reads TGTGCCTGGAGTCCTTACACCCCGAACACTGAAGCTTTCTTT. The full variable domain, its missing parts supplied by reference TRBV30 and TRBJ1-1, is SQTIHQWPATLVQPVGSPLSLECTVEGTSNPNLYWYRQAAGRGLQLLFYSVGIGQISSEVPQNLSASRPQDRQFILSSKKLLLSDSGFYLCAWSPYTPNTEAFFGQGTRLTVV.

CDR3 loop: CASSQRLRGDTGELFF. In nucleotides, the CDR3 is TGTGCCAGCTCACAAAGGTTGCGAGGAGACACCGGGGAGCTGTTTTTT. V gene TRBV18 combines with J gene TRBJ2-2; D is unresolved. CDR1 is KGHSH and CDR2 is LQKENI in the germline V gene. V was pared by 4 bases and J by 3 bases, with 15 bases between. The CDR3 loop spans 16 amino acids.